A selection of T cell receptor beta chains follows, all from one sample in a study of T cell repertoires in cytomegalovirus infection. TCRdb itself ran the reads through MiXCR, one entry per CDR3 protein. In the table there are hundreds of thousands of distinct CDR3 sequences, 9.6% of which are singletons. The sample taken for sequencing was PBMCs. These receptor sequences come from a human donor in good health (CMV status not recorded). Some clones in this sample may be carry-over from other donors' samples. The CDR3 runs from the conserved cysteine through the conserved F or W. The D gene is left open where the match is weak. Size is omitted from some rows. Given values are once, few, many or a class for expanded clones.

TRBJ1-1,TRBV6-6,-,many,TGTGCCAGCAGTTATCTATCAGGTGGCACTGAAGCTTTCTTT,CASSYLSGGTEAFF
TRBJ2-3,TRBV20-1,-,-,TGCAGTGCTAATATATACAGCGGTTTCACAGATACGCAGTATTTT,CSANIYSGFTDTQYF
TRBJ1-2,TRBV19,-,many,TGTGCCAGTATGGACGGATACTTATATGGCTACACCTTC,CASMDGYLYGYTF
TRBJ2-3,TRBV5-1,-,many,TGCGCCAGCAGCTTGGATGCAACAGCTACAGATACGCAGTATTTT,CASSLDATATDTQYF
TRBJ2-2,TRBV20-1,TRBD2,few,TGCAGTGCTAGACCGGGGGGAGGGTTTAACACCGGGGAGCTGTTTTTT,CSARPGGGFNTGELFF
TRBJ1-1,TRBV18,-,few,TGTGCCAGCTCACCGGCGGGGGTCATTGAAGCTTTCTTT,CASSPAGVIEAFF
TRBJ1-2,TRBV7-6,-,many,TGTGCCAGCAGCTTATCTAAAGCGAATGGCTACACCTTC,CASSLSKANGYTF
TRBJ1-5,TRBV7-2,TRBD1,many,TGTGCCAGCAGCTTAGAAACGGGACAGGGGAATCAGCCCCAGCATTTT,CASSLETGQGNQPQHF
TRBJ2-3,TRBV7-2,-,many,TGTGCCAGCAGCTTTTCGTCCGATACGCAGTATTTT,CASSFSSDTQYF
TRBJ2-2,TRBV5-1,-,-,TGCGCCAGCAGTCAACTCCAGACCACCGGGGAGCTGTTTTTT,CASSQLQTTGELFF